The source of this T cell receptor (beta chain) is a study of glioma-infiltrating T cells. General study points: Non-neoplastic patients had below-expected tissue-blood divergence, while all gliomas exceeded expectation.

TCR alpha and beta CDR3 regions were amplified from RNA using iRepertoire nested multiplex PCR. Each CDR3 protein is one row after TCRdb ran MiXCR on the multiplex PCR reads. Among some 190,000 distinct CDR3 sequences listed, more than 25% were seen once. This clonotype was detected many times. The antigen is unknown. The receptor was derived from a human donor with low-grade glioma or glioblastoma, undergoing nonglioma brain surgery, or in good health (not recorded which). The sample was glioma tissue, nonneoplastic brain tissue, or PBMCs (not recorded which).

CDR3 coding DNA: TGTGCCAGCAGTTACTCGACAGGGGGCCTTAATTCACCCCTCCACTTT. Protein sequence: CASSYSTGGLNSPLHF. V is TRBV6-6 and J is TRBJ1-6; 10 nucleotides align to TRBD1. Unmatched junction bases numbered 2, after V lost 0 bases and J lost 6 bases. The CDR3 extends over 16 amino acids. Germline V CDR1 and CDR2: MNHNY, SVGAGI (reference sequence).